Listed below are T cell receptor beta chains from one sample, sequenced in a study of regulatory T cells in long-lasting Graves disease. TCRdb called the multiplex PCR reads again in MiXCR, with one record for every CDR3 protein. Of about 540,000 distinct CDR3 sequences in the sample, about 14% were seen once. The same sample was also studied in work on T cells in Graves' hyperthyroidism and ophthalmopathy.

The specimen was peripheral blood mononuclear cells (PBMCs), collected at new diagnosis, from a patient treated with antithyroid drugs. The receptor source for this set is a man aged 25-40 years with Graves disease. Each CDR3 is given with its conserved first and last residue. A D gene is named only where the DNA matches it firmly. Only some rows state a clone size, as once, few, many or a class for expanded clones.

D gene: .
J gene: TRBJ2-4
V gene: TRBV29-1
clone size: many
CDR3 DNA: TGCAGCGTTGAGGGTAGCGTGGGCAAAAACATTCAGTACTTC
CDR3 protein: CSVEGSVGKNIQYF

D gene: TRBD1
J gene: TRBJ2-7
V gene: TRBV5-1
clone size: many
CDR3 DNA: TGCGCCAGCAGCTGGACAGGGGCCGGTCTCGAGCAGTACTTC
CDR3 protein: CASSWTGAGLEQYF

D gene: .
J gene: TRBJ2-3
V gene: TRBV3-1
clone size: .
CDR3 DNA: TGTGCCAGCAGCCAAGACATGCGACCTAGCACAGATACGCAGTATTTT
CDR3 protein: CASSQDMRPSTDTQYF

D gene: TRBD1
J gene: TRBJ1-5
V gene: TRBV6-5
clone size: many
CDR3 DNA: TGTGCCAGCAGTTTCCCCACAGGGGGCGCGAGGCAGCCCCAGCATTTT
CDR3 protein: CASSFPTGGARQPQHF

D gene: TRBD2
J gene: TRBJ2-7
V gene: TRBV30
clone size: .
CDR3 DNA: TGTGCCTGGAGGACTAGCGGGACTTACGAGCAGTACTTC
CDR3 protein: CAWRTSGTYEQYF

D gene: .
J gene: TRBJ2-3
V gene: TRBV6-5
clone size: few
CDR3 DNA: TGTGCCAGCAGTTACTCCGCCGGGAGCACAGATACGCAGTATTTT
CDR3 protein: CASSYSAGSTDTQYF

D gene: .
J gene: TRBJ2-5
V gene: TRBV27
clone size: .
CDR3 DNA: TGTGCCAGCAGTTTGTCCGGGGGAGCAAGGAACGGAGAGACCCAGTACTTC
CDR3 protein: CASSLSGGARNGETQYF

D gene: .
J gene: TRBJ2-1
V gene: TRBV20-1
clone size: few
CDR3 DNA: TGCAGTGTAGCGGACCTCTACAATGAGCAGTTCTTC
CDR3 protein: CSVADLYNEQFF

D gene: .
J gene: TRBJ2-3
V gene: TRBV24-1
clone size: .
CDR3 DNA: TGTGCCACCAGTTGGGCAGATACGCAGTATTTT
CDR3 protein: CATSWADTQYF

D gene: TRBD1
J gene: TRBJ1-1
V gene: TRBV20-1
clone size: many
CDR3 DNA: TGCAGTGCTTCAAGGACAGGGGACACTGAAGCTTTCTTT
CDR3 protein: CSASRTGDTEAFF

D gene: .
J gene: TRBJ1-4
V gene: TRBV18
clone size: few
CDR3 DNA: TGTGCCAGCTCACCACCCGGCAGGGAGGGTGAAAAACTGTTTTTT
CDR3 protein: CASSPPGREGEKLFF

D gene: .
J gene: TRBJ1-3
V gene: TRBV20-1
clone size: few
CDR3 DNA: TGCAGTGCCCCCCGAAGGGGATTCTCTGGAAACACCATATATTTT
CDR3 protein: CSAPRRGFSGNTIYF